This TCR beta chain was sequenced for a study of blood T cell repertoires in COVID-19. Turning to the study itself: The United States, Italy and Spain were the sources of the acute and convalescent COVID-19 samples. T cells, B-cell-depleted T cells, or PBMCs supplied cDNA or gDNA.

Germline V gene sequence: CDR1 SEHNR, CDR2 FQNEAQ (reference sequence). V gave up 1 base and J gave up 8 bases, with 8 bases separating them. CDR3 length: 12 amino acids. The repertoire was sequenced with immunoSEQ multiplex PCR; TCRdb's copy has only in-frame clones and lacks some. The data contain more than 25,000 clones, roughly 90% of them seen just once; the ten biggest clones take up 8.4%. The TCR originated in a man between 65 and 85 years old with active or convalescent COVID-19. Source material: peripheral blood. The V and J genes are TRBV7-9 and TRBJ1-1; no firm D call. This CDR3 is CASSLGAFEAFF. The CDR3 nucleotides are TGTGCCAGCAGCTTAGGCGCCTTCGAAGCTTTCTTT.